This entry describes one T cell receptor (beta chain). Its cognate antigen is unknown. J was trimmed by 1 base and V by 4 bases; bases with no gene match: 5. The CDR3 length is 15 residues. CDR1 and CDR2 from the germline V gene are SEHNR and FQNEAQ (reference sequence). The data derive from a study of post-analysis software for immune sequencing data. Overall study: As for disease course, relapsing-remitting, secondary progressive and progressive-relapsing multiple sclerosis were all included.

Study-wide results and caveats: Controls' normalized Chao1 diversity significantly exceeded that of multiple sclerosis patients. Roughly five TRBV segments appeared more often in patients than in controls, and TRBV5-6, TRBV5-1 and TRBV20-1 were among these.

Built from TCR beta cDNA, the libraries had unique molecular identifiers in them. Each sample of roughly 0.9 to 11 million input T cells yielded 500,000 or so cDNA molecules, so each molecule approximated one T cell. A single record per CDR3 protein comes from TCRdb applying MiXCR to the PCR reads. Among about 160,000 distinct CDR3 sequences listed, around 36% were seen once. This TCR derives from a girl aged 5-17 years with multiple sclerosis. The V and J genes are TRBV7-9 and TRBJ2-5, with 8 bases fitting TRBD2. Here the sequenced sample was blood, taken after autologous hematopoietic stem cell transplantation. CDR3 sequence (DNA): TGTGCCAGCAGCTCGGAGGCGGGGGGCCAAGAGACCCAGTACTTC. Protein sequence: CASSSEAGGQETQYF.